The 13 T cell receptor beta chains reported below all come from one sample, sequenced in a study of shared clonotypes between healthy human individuals. Using immunoSEQ multiplex PCR, the repertoire was profiled, and TCRdb retains in-frame clones only, with some absent. The table includes about 680,000 clones, about 91% detected once. The naive CD8 subset, CD45RO-negative cells positively selected for CCR7, excluded terminally differentiated effector memory CD45RA+ cells. The material sequenced was naive CD8+ T cells sorted from blood. These receptors were collected from a man aged 25 to 45 in good health.

As to this clone: Additional DNA sequences in this sample encode the identical CDR3. J is TRBJ1-2 and V is TRBV28; D unclear. Germline V gene lookup returns CDR1 MDHEN and CDR2 SYDVKM. This CDR3 contains 11 residues. V was pared by 3 bases and J by 4 bases, with 3 bases between. CDR3 in DNA: TGTGCCAGCAGTTTGGCCTATGGCTACACCTTC. Protein product: CASSLAYGYTF.

This rearrangement joins TRBV6-6 to TRBJ1-5; tentatively, D is TRBD1 (5 bases). The CDR3 covers 15 residues. Per the germline V gene, CDR1 is MNHNY and CDR2 is SVGAGI (reference sequence). The ends were cut back, 0 bases at V and 4 bases at J, with 10 bases in the middle. The CDR3 spells CASSYSVAGNQPQHF. In DNA form, the CDR3 reads TGTGCCAGCAGTTACTCAGTGGCAGGGAATCAGCCCCAGCATTTT.

The J gene is TRBJ2-2, the V gene TRBV6-4; D is tentatively TRBD1 or TRBD2 (5 bases each). The ends were cut back, 3 bases at V and 4 bases at J, with 15 bases in the middle. This CDR3 is built from 16 residues. Germline V CDR1 and CDR2: MRHNA, SNTAGT. This CDR3 is CASSEGAGLGTGELFF. For the CDR3, the DNA is TGTGCCAGCAGTGAAGGGGCGGGCCTCGGCACCGGGGAGCTGTTTTTT.

The gene calls are TRBV11-2 and TRBJ2-7, with 10 nucleotides matching TRBD2. The J segment lost 0 bases and the V segment lost 5 bases, leaving 7 bases of the junction unmatched. The germline V gene encodes CDR1 SGHAT and CDR2 FQNNGV. The CDR3 runs to 16 residues. The CDR3: CASSLSGREFSYEQYF. The CDR3 DNA reads TGTGCCAGCAGCCTAAGCGGGAGGGAATTCTCCTACGAGCAGTACTTC. Full variable domain (remainder filled in from reference TRBV11-2 and TRBJ2-7): EAGVAQSPRYKIIEKRQSVAFWCNPISGHATLYWYQQILGQGPKLLIQFQNNGVVDDSQLPKDRFSAERLKGVDSTLKIQPAKLEDSAVYLCASSLSGREFSYEQYFGPGTRLTVT.

The gene calls are TRBV10-1 and TRBJ2-2; D is unclear. Per germline, CDR1 WNHNN and CDR2 SYGVQD (reference sequence). The CDR3 has 14 residues. Trimming removed 2 bases from V and 4 bases from J, with 8 bases in between. CDR3 protein: CASSEEPITGELFF. The CDR3 nucleotides read TGCGCCAGCAGTGAGGAACCCATCACCGGGGAGCTGTTTTTT.

The chain recombines TRBV11-2 with TRBJ2-3; 8 positions agree with TRBD2. Germline V CDR1 and CDR2: SGHAT, FQNNGV. This CDR3 region has 17 residues. With 3 bases clipped from V and 1 base from J, the junction kept 9 bases outside the gene matches. This CDR3 is CASSLRASGWRTDTQYF. The DNA for the CDR3 is TGTGCCAGCAGCTTGCGGGCTAGCGGGTGGCGCACAGATACGCAGTATTTT. Full variable domain (remainder filled in from reference TRBV11-2 and TRBJ2-3): EAGVAQSPRYKIIEKRQSVAFWCNPISGHATLYWYQQILGQGPKLLIQFQNNGVVDDSQLPKDRFSAERLKGVDSTLKIQPAKLEDSAVYLCASSLRASGWRTDTQYFGPGTRLTVL.

V is TRBV6-1 and J is TRBJ2-7; D not resolved. Trimming left V 2 bases short and J 0 bases short, with 14 bases between. Germline CDR1 MNHNS, CDR2 SASEGT. CDR3 length equals 16 residues. The CDR3 is CASSERARYSSYEQYF. The CDR3 nucleotides are TGTGCCAGCAGTGAAAGGGCCAGGTATAGCTCCTACGAGCAGTACTTC.

The V gene is TRBV11-2, the J gene TRBJ2-3, with TRBD2 identical over 14 bases. This CDR3 region has 17 residues. Per germline, CDR1 SGHAT and CDR2 FQNNGV. The ends lost 4 bases at V and 3 bases at J; junction bases unmatched: 6. CDR3 protein: CASSWGLAGVFTDTQYF. The CDR3 nucleotides are TGTGCCAGCAGCTGGGGACTAGCGGGAGTTTTTACAGATACGCAGTATTTT.

The chain combines TRBV19 with TRBJ1-2; no firm D call. The V end was cut by 2 bases, the J end by 2 bases, with 6 bases between. The germline gives CDR1 LNHDA, CDR2 SQIVND (reference sequence). The CDR3 spans 13 residues. The CDR3: CASSIKQNYGYTF. Written as DNA, the CDR3 is TGTGCCAGTAGTATAAAACAGAACTATGGCTACACCTTC.

The J gene is TRBJ2-2, the V gene TRBV7-9; tentative D call: TRBD1 (5 bases). Trimming left V 5 bases short and J 6 bases short, with 13 bases between. The CDR3 consists of 14 residues. Germline V lookup: CDR1 SEHNR, CDR2 FQNEAQ (reference sequence). The CDR3 DNA reads as TGTGCCAGCAGCGGGCAGGGCAGTGCCGGGGAGCTGTTTTTT. It yields the protein CASSGQGSAGELFF.

The rearrangement joins TRBV28 to TRBJ1-1; D gene ambiguous. V lost 6 bases and J lost 7, with 6 bases in between. This CDR3 is built from 10 residues. CDR1 MDHEN and CDR2 SYDVKM come from the germline V gene. CDR3 in amino acids: CASRQIEAFF. CDR3 DNA: TGTGCCAGCAGACAAATTGAAGCTTTCTTT.

The chain employs TRBV27 and TRBJ2-3, with TRBD2 matching 7 bases. With 3 bases clipped from V and 10 bases from J, the junction kept 4 bases outside the gene matches. Germline CDR1 reads MNHEY; CDR2 reads SMNVEV (reference sequence). The CDR3 runs 12 residues. The CDR3 region has the DNA TGTGCCAGCAGTTTGATGGGGGGGTCGCAGTATTTT. Protein product: CASSLMGGSQYF.

V and J are TRBV19 and TRBJ2-5; 11 bases fit TRBD2. The CDR3 has 15 amino acids. With 4 bases clipped from V and 3 bases from J, the junction kept 4 bases outside the gene matches. Germline CDR1 LNHDA, CDR2 SQIVND (reference sequence). CDR3 loop: CASSTPLAGEETQYF. The CDR3 region has the DNA TGTGCCAGTAGTACCCCACTAGCGGGAGAAGAGACCCAGTACTTC.